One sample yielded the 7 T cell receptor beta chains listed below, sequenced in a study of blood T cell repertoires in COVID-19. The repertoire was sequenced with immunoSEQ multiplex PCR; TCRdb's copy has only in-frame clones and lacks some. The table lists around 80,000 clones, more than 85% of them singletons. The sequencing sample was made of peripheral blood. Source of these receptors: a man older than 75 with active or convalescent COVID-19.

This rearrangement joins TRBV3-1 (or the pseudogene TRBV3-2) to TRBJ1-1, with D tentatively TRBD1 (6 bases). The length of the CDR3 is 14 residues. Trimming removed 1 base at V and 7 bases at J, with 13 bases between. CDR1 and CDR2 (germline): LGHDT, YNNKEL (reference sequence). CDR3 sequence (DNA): TGTGCCAGCAGCCAAGTAGGGGGATTGGATGAAGCTTTCTTT. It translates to CASSQVGGLDEAFF.

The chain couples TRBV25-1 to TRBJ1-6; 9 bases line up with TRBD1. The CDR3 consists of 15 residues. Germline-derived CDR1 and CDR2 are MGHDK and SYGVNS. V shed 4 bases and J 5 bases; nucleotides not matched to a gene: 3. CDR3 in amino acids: CASSGGQGNNSPLHF. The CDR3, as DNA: TGTGCCAGCAGTGGGGGACAGGGAAATAATTCACCCCTCCACTTT.

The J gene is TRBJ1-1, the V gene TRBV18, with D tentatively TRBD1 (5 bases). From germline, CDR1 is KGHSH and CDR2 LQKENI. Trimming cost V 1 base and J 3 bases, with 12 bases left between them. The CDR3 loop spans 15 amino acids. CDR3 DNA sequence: TGTGCCAGCTCACCACGGGCCCGGGGGGACACTGAAGCTTTCTTT. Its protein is CASSPRARGDTEAFF.

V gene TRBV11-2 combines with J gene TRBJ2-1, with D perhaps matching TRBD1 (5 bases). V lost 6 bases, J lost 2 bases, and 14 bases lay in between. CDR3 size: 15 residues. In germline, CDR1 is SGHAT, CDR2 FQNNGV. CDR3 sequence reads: CASSPGAATYNEQFF. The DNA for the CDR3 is TGTGCCAGCAGTCCTGGGGCAGCAACCTACAATGAGCAGTTCTTC.

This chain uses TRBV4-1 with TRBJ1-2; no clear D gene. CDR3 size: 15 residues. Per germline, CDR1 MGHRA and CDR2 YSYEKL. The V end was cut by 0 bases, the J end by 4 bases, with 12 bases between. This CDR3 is CASSQDRISSYGYTF. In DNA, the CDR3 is TGCGCCAGCAGCCAAGACAGGATATCCAGCTATGGCTACACCTTC.

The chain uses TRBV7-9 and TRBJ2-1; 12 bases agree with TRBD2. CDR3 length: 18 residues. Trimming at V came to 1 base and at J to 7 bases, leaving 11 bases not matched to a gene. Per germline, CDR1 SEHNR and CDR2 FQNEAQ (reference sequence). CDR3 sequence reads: CASSLGGLAGQRGNEQFF. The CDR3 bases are TGTGCCAGCAGCTTAGGGGGACTAGCGGGCCAAAGAGGGAATGAGCAGTTCTTC.

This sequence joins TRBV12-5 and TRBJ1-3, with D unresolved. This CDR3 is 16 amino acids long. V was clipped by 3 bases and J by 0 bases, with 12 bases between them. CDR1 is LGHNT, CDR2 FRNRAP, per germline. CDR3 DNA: TGTGCTAGTGGTTTTCGTAGAGGCTCCTCTGGAAACACCATATATTTT. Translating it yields CASGFRRGSSGNTIYF.